This T cell receptor (beta chain) appears in the sequencing data of a study of T cells in localized non-small cell lung cancer (dated by TCRdb to between 2020 and 2021). Some background on the complete study: T cell repertoires of 236 early-stage NSCLC patients were analyzed, with tumors being compared against uninvolved tumor-adjacent lungs. All 240 or so NSCLC patients in the cohort were treatment-naive and had localized lung tumors that were resected. Of the NSCLC patients, around 130 were male and around 97 were female, and the mean age was around 70 years.

To note about this clone: Its antigen is not yet known. Base quality data are lacking; no much larger clone is found one base away.

At diagnosis, tumor, uninvolved tumor-adjacent lung and peripheral blood were collected and then preserved as a mix of FFPE and fresh-frozen material. For TCR repertoire profiling, the blood samples were analyzed as peripheral blood mononuclear cells. Here is what the overall study found, with its caveats: Longer overall survival was associated with higher T cell density in blood, whereas shorter survival was associated with higher clonality in adjacent lung. A median of around 50 of the top 100 tumor clones were detected in paired uninvolved adjacent lung, and around 30 of these tumor clones were also found among the top 100 clones of the paired uninvolved adjacent lung. Because multi-region tumor sequencing was not done, intratumor heterogeneity could not be ruled out. Uninvolved tumor-adjacent lung showed the highest T cell clonality, higher than tumor, which suggests more focused antigenic responses in the adjacent lung. Because the study design was exploratory, TCR variables were selected using unadjusted p-values without false-discovery rate correction.

The immunoSEQ Assay was used to sequence TCR beta CDR3 regions from DNA. In the source study's methods: T cell density was computed as TCR beta template counts normalized to usable DNA estimated by amplifying housekeeping genes. Richness was estimated with the preseqR package, extrapolating to 400,000 templates for PBMC samples and 120,000 templates for tissue samples. Clonality was defined by subtracting Pielou's evenness from one. Tissue-enriched TCRs were identified by differential abundance testing using productive amino-acid clonotypes, minimum total count 5 and alpha 0.1. Repertoire overlap between compartments was quantified with the Jaccard Index and Morisita Overlap Index. GLIPH clustered TCR beta CDR3s with public tetramer-defined viral CDR3s; viral motifs required at least three viral sequences plus V-gene enrichment. TCRdb stores this immuneACCESS table with in-frame sequences only. Part of the clones is absent; in the studies checked, under half of the shortfall reflects unresolved V genes, and no reason is known for the rest. V, J and clone size reflect that table, while D and trimming were determined from the DNA. The sample has tens of thousands of clones on record, about 90% of them singletons. 1.1% of the sample is taken by the ten largest.

V lost 1 base and J lost 4 bases; the stretch between them is 13 bases long. The germline V gene supplies CDR1 SGHTA and CDR2 FQGTGA. From its cysteine to its phenylalanine, the CDR3 spans 16 amino acids. Kept here is only the CDR3 DNA, which spans 48 bases and is read in frame from base 1. This TCR was sampled from a woman aged 40-69 years with stage I lung adenocarcinoma. The chain uses TRBV7-3 and TRBJ2-2; a weak D assignment points to TRBD1 (6 bases agree). Specimen: peripheral blood, collected before any cancer treatment. In nucleotide form, the sequence is TGTGCCAGCAGCTTAAATCCGGGACAAGCCACCGGGGAGCTGTTTTTT. Its translation reads: CASSLNPGQATGELFF.